This passage covers 21 T cell receptor beta chains from one sample sequenced in a study of T cells expressing NK-cell markers. TCRdb re-called the 5' RACE reads; one entry per CDR3 protein, DNA not given. Across roughly 180,000 distinct CDR3 sequences, the top ten clones capture less than 20% of the sample. The material sequenced was blood T cells: a sorted CD56 or NKG2C T cell subset, CD4+ or CD8+ T cells, or bulk PBMC T cells (not recorded which). These TCRs come from a woman between 18 and 70 years old in good health.

The chain's CDR3 is CASSLVGGRSPLHF. The V and J genes are TRBV7-2 and TRBJ1-6; TCRdb outputs TRBD1, but without DNA this stays unchecked. Germline V gene sequence: CDR1 SGHTA, CDR2 FQGNSA. The CDR3 is 14 amino acids.

V is TRBV5-1 and J is TRBJ2-4; TCRdb gives TRBD1 as the D gene, but with no DNA this cannot be confirmed. Germline loops: CDR1 SGHRS, CDR2 YFSETQ. There are 16 residues in the CDR3. CDR3 in amino acids: CASSLGDRRHRNIQYF.

The chain uses TRBV7-2 and TRBJ1-1; with no DNA, the TCRdb D assignment of TRBD1 cannot be verified. Germline V CDR1 and CDR2: SGHTA, FQGNSA. This CDR3 spans 16 amino acids. This chain's CDR3 is CASSFPSGGLDTEAFF.

The chain is built from TRBV24-1 and TRBJ2-3; TCRdb names TRBD1, which stays unverified in the absence of DNA. The CDR3 loop spans 15 amino acids. Germline V gene lookup returns CDR1 KGHDR and CDR2 SFDVKD. The CDR3 reads CATSDPGQGQDTQYF.

The V and J genes are TRBV13 and TRBJ2-7. Germline CDR1 reads PRHDT; CDR2 reads FYEKMQ (reference sequence). CDR3 size: 13 residues. CDR3 sequence reads: CASSSGRYYEQYF.

The chain links TRBV6-1 to TRBJ2-1; without DNA, the TCRdb call of TRBD2 cannot be checked. The CDR3 is 16 residues long. Germline V lookup: CDR1 MNHNS, CDR2 SASEGT. The CDR3 here is CASRLRGLAPYNEQFF.

The J gene is TRBJ2-7, the V gene TRBV2; TCRdb names TRBD1, which stays unverified in the absence of DNA. The germline CDR1 and CDR2 sequences are SNHLY and FYNNEI. This CDR3 is 15 amino acids long. The CDR3 sequence: CASRGSMDRGHEQYF.

V usage is TRBV20-1 and J usage is TRBJ2-1. The CDR3 covers 15 residues. Germline CDR1 reads DFQATT; CDR2 reads SNEGSKA (reference sequence). The CDR3 region is CSARDLSGQNNEQFF.

The V and J genes are TRBV9 and TRBJ2-5; as DNA is missing, the TRBD2 call by TCRdb cannot be tested. The CDR3 is 16 amino acids. CDR1 and CDR2 from the germline V gene are SGDLS and YYNGEE. The CDR3 protein is CASTTSPLVAQETQYF.

The genes are TRBV12-3 or TRBV12-4 and TRBJ2-7; there is no DNA to check the TCRdb D call of TRBD2. The CDR3 has 14 residues. The CDR3 protein is CASSPTSGSGEQYF.

The J gene is TRBJ2-7, the V gene TRBV20-1; TCRdb lists TRBD2, though no DNA is available to test this call. The CDR3 loop spans 14 amino acids. Germline values: CDR1 DFQATT, CDR2 SNEGSKA (reference sequence). The CDR3 protein is CSAKDGTSFYEQYF.

This chain connects TRBV5-1 to TRBJ2-5; lacking DNA, the TRBD1 call made by TCRdb goes unchecked. CDR3 length: 17 residues. Germline V lookup: CDR1 SGHRS, CDR2 YFSETQ. The CDR3 loop reads CASSRLTGTGGEETQYF.

This rearrangement joins TRBV6-1 to TRBJ2-3. The germline V gene encodes CDR1 MNHNS and CDR2 SASEGT. The CDR3 covers 11 residues. CDR3 residues: CASSLERPQYF.

V usage is TRBV20-1 and J usage is TRBJ2-3; TCRdb names TRBD1, which stays unverified in the absence of DNA. The CDR3 is 14 amino acids. Germline assignment: CDR1 DFQATT and CDR2 SNEGSKA (reference sequence). The CDR3 here is CSARDPGQIDTQYF.

The rearrangement joins TRBV20-1 to TRBJ1-1; TCRdb gives TRBD1 as the D gene, but with no DNA this cannot be confirmed. This CDR3 has 17 amino acids. Germline CDR1 reads DFQATT; CDR2 reads SNEGSKA (reference sequence). CDR3 loop: CSARDLRTGWGSTEAFF.

J is TRBJ1-6 and V is TRBV27. This CDR3 comprises 15 residues. Germline V gives CDR1 MNHEY, CDR2 SMNVEV (reference sequence). CDR3 region: CASSLVGTYNSPLHF.

The V call is TRBV20-1, the J call TRBJ2-7; the TRBD1 assignment by TCRdb is unverifiable without DNA. This CDR3 contains 13 residues. Germline CDR1 is DFQATT and CDR2 is SNEGSKA (reference sequence). CDR3 protein: CSALLMGGYEQYF.

V gene TRBV3-1 combines with J gene TRBJ2-1; the D call of TRBD2 rests on TCRdb alone, since no DNA is present to check it. The germline CDR1 and CDR2 sequences are LGHDT and YNNKEL (reference sequence). The CDR3 has 16 amino acids. CDR3: CASSQDRLAGANEQFF.

By frequency, this clonotype registers medium-sized (0.01 to 0.1%). The V call is TRBV7-8, the J call TRBJ2-5. This CDR3 has 15 amino acids. Looked up from germline, CDR1 is SGHVS and CDR2 is FQNEAQ. This CDR3 is CASSLSGGAAAAQYF.

The chain links TRBV12-3 or TRBV12-4 to TRBJ2-3; TCRdb designates TRBD2, a call that cannot be tested without DNA. CDR3 size: 15 residues. Here the CDR3 reads CASSPRTTRTDTQYF.

The rearrangement joins TRBV3-1 to TRBJ2-1; TCRdb returns TRBD1, unconfirmable since there is no DNA. Germline CDR1 LGHDT, CDR2 YNNKEL (reference sequence). CDR3 length: 12 amino acids. CDR3 protein: CASSTQGTEQFF.